A single sample gave rise to the 23 T cell receptor beta chains below, sequenced in a study of CD4 T cells in relation to SARS-CoV-2 and coronaviruses. The antigens these receptors bind are not known. Method: immunoSEQ multiplex PCR; TCRdb's copy keeps in-frame clones and lacks some. This table holds about 43,000 clones, around 79% found once. The sequenced sample consisted of naive CD4+ T cells from PBMCs, cultured in vitro. Subset: naive CD4+ T cells isolated by negative enrichment. These receptors were obtained from an adult with COVID-19.

The chain combines TRBV11-3 with TRBJ2-2; D gene ambiguous. This CDR3 has 17 residues. Deletions cut 5 bases from V and 0 bases from J, with 16 bases between. CDR1 is SGHNT and CDR2 is YENEEA in the germline V gene. The CDR3 protein is CASSPTRPPANTGELFF. The CDR3, as DNA: TGTGCCAGCAGCCCGACTCGGCCCCCCGCGAACACCGGGGAGCTGTTTTTT. Full variable domain (rest looked up from reference TRBV11-3 and TRBJ2-2): EAGVVQSPRYKIIEKKQPVAFWCNPISGHNTLYWYLQNLGQGPELLIRYENEEAVDDSQLPKDRFSAERLKGVDSTLKIQPAELGDSAVYLCASSPTRPPANTGELFFGEGSRLTVL.

The V call is TRBV19, the J call TRBJ2-6; the D gene could be TRBD1 or TRBD2 (5 bases each). Germline V CDR1 and CDR2: LNHDA, SQIVND (reference sequence). The V end lost 2 bases, the J end lost 4 bases, and 15 bases lay between the germline ends. The length of the CDR3 is 17 residues. The CDR3 loop reads CASSIKDWGSGANVLTF. The CDR3 nucleotides read TGTGCCAGTAGTATAAAGGATTGGGGGTCCGGGGCCAACGTCCTGACTTTC.

The V gene is TRBV24-1, the J gene TRBJ2-1; perhaps TRBD2 as D (6 bases). V was clipped by 3 bases and J by 1 base, with 18 bases between them. CDR3 length: 18 amino acids. CDR1 and CDR2 from the germline V gene are KGHDR and SFDVKD. CDR3 sequence: CATSDPASGETSYNEQFF. CDR3 sequence (DNA): TGTGCCACCAGTGATCCCGCATCGGGGGAAACATCCTACAATGAGCAGTTCTTC.

The sample holds one count of this clone. The rearrangement joins TRBV19 to TRBJ1-2; maybe TRBD1 (5 bases). V lost 4 bases, J lost 5 bases, and 17 bases lay in between. Germline V CDR1 and CDR2: LNHDA, SQIVND (reference sequence). The CDR3 runs to 15 residues. This CDR3 reads CASSRTPGTSYGYTF. The CDR3 DNA reads as TGTGCCAGTAGTAGAACCCCCGGGACGTCGTATGGCTACACCTTC. Full variable domain (missing parts from reference TRBV19 and TRBJ1-2): DGGITQSPKYLFRKEGQNVTLSCEQNLNHDAMYWYRQDPGQGLRLIYYSQIVNDFQKGDIAEGYSVSREKKESFPLTVTSAQKNPTAFYLCASSRTPGTSYGYTFGSGTRLTVV.

This sequence joins TRBV10-1 and TRBJ2-2, with 11 bases lining up with TRBD1. CDR1 WNHNN and CDR2 SYGVQD come from the germline V gene (reference sequence). This CDR3 spans 16 amino acids. J lost 5 bases, V lost 2 bases, and 4 bases had no gene match. This CDR3 reads CASSEGGTGGTGELFF. In DNA, the CDR3 is TGCGCCAGCAGTGAGGGCGGGACAGGGGGAACCGGGGAGCTGTTTTTT.

The V call is TRBV2, the J call TRBJ2-5; TRBD1 might be the D (5 bases). V lost 3 bases to trimming and J lost 0 bases, with 8 bases between them. Germline V gene lookup returns CDR1 SNHLY and CDR2 FYNNEI. The CDR3 spans 14 residues. The CDR3: CASSDLTDQETQYF. For the CDR3, the DNA is TGTGCCAGCAGTGACTTGACAGACCAAGAGACCCAGTACTTC.

This chain links TRBV19 with TRBJ2-3; 7 nucleotides align to TRBD2. The CDR3 spans 15 residues. With V trimmed by 5 bases and J by 1 base, 6 bases remained unmatched. The germline V gene encodes CDR1 LNHDA and CDR2 SQIVND (reference sequence). The CDR3 nucleotides are TGTGCCAGTAGTTCGCGACTAGCTGGCACAGATACGCAGTATTTT. It specifies CASSSRLAGTDTQYF.

The chain links TRBV16 to TRBJ2-2; D remains unclear. This CDR3 is 12 amino acids long. Trimming stripped 4 bases from V and 7 bases from J, with 7 bases between. Per the germline V gene, CDR1 is KGHSY and CDR2 is FQNENV. The CDR3 here is CASSLLRGELFF. The CDR3 DNA reads TGTGCCAGCAGCCTTCTACGCGGGGAGCTGTTTTTT. Filled out from reference TRBV16 and TRBJ2-2, the complete variable domain reads GEEVAQTPKHLVRGEGQKAKLYCAPIKGHSYVFWYQQVLKNEFKFLISFQNENVFDETGMPKERFSAKCLPNSPCSLEIQATKLEDSAVYFCASSLLRGELFFGEGSRLTVL.

The chain uses TRBV7-3 and TRBJ2-3; 12 bases agree with TRBD2. CDR1 is SGHTA, CDR2 FQGTGA, per germline. V was clipped by 6 bases and J by 6 bases; unmatched bases: 10. This CDR3 spans 16 amino acids. The CDR3 DNA reads TGTGCCAGCAGTTCTACGTCTAGCGGGAGGGTGGATACGCAGTATTTT. Its protein product is CASSSTSSGRVDTQYF.

The gene calls are TRBV6-4 and TRBJ2-3; perhaps TRBD2 as D (6 bases). V lost 3 bases to trimming and J lost 4 bases, with 11 bases between them. Germline values: CDR1 MRHNA, CDR2 SNTAGT. The CDR3 contains 14 residues. CDR3 region: CASSEAAGADTQYF. The CDR3 DNA reads as TGTGCCAGCAGTGAGGCAGCGGGCGCAGATACGCAGTATTTT.

V gene TRBV10-3 combines with J gene TRBJ2-3, with 10 bases matching TRBD2. The germline V gene has CDR1 ENHRY and CDR2 SYGVKD. With 6 bases clipped from V and 4 bases from J, the junction kept 4 bases outside the gene matches. The CDR3 is 14 residues long. As DNA, the CDR3 is TGTGCCATCAGGGTAGCGGGAGGTGCAGATACGCAGTATTTT. This sequence encodes CAIRVAGGADTQYF.

This rearrangement joins TRBV28 to TRBJ2-7; 7 nucleotides agree with TRBD1. This CDR3 has 14 amino acids. V was pared by 6 bases and J by 0 bases, with 5 bases of the junction left unmatched. CDR1 is MDHEN and CDR2 is SYDVKM in the germline V gene. The CDR3 reads CASRETGASYEQYF. DNA of the CDR3: TGTGCCAGCAGAGAAACAGGGGCCTCCTACGAGCAGTACTTC.

V and J are TRBV5-1 and TRBJ1-2; D gene uncertain. With 5 bases removed from V and 6 bases from J, the gap between germline ends came to 11 bases. The CDR3 is made up of 12 amino acids. Germline V gene data show CDR1 as SGHRS and CDR2 as YFSETQ. The CDR3 nucleotides read TGCGCCAGCAGTAGGACCTTAAATGGCTACACCTTC. Its translation is CASSRTLNGYTF.

The chain links TRBV6-2 or TRBV6-3 to TRBJ2-7, with D perhaps matching TRBD2 (7 bases). The CDR3 covers 16 residues. The V gene lost 7 bases and the J gene lost 9 bases, with 28 bases spanning the gap. The germline V gene encodes CDR1 MNHEY and CDR2 SVGEGT. For the CDR3, the DNA is TGTGCCAGCACCCCCATATCCCGCGGGGGCCCGCCGCGGCAGTACTTC. It specifies CASTPISRGGPPRQYF.

The rearrangement links TRBV24-1 to TRBJ2-3; 10 nucleotides match TRBD2. The junction had 0 bases not matched to a gene; V was cut back by 3 bases and J by 1 base. The CDR3 has 15 residues. Germline-derived CDR1 and CDR2 are KGHDR and SFDVKD. The CDR3 loop is CATSDTSGGTDTQYF. CDR3 DNA: TGTGCCACCAGTGATACTAGCGGGGGCACAGATACGCAGTATTTT.

The chain links TRBV28 to TRBJ2-7, with 12 bases identical to TRBD2. J was trimmed by 4 bases and V by 7 bases; bases with no gene match: 2. Germline assignment: CDR1 MDHEN and CDR2 SYDVKM. The CDR3 is 13 amino acids. The CDR3 bases are TGTGCCAGCAAGCTAGCGGGAGGGTACGAGCAGTACTTC. As protein: CASKLAGGYEQYF.

This sequence joins TRBV7-2 and TRBJ2-7; perhaps TRBD1 as D (5 bases). The CDR3 extends over 15 amino acids. CDR1 and CDR2 from the germline V gene are SGHTA and FQGNSA. Between the trimmed V and J ends, which lost 5 bases and 0 bases, there was a span of 14 bases. CDR3 nucleotides: TGTGCCAGCAGCGCCTCAGGGTCCCGCTCCTACGAGCAGTACTTC. The encoded protein is CASSASGSRSYEQYF.

The chain uses TRBV24-1 and TRBJ2-3; D is undetermined. The V and J ends lost 3 bases and 9 bases respectively, with 18 bases between them. The CDR3 has 15 residues. Germline V gene lookup returns CDR1 KGHDR and CDR2 SFDVKD. CDR3 DNA sequence: TGTGCCACCAGTGATCCAAAACGGACGGAAGGGACGCAGTATTTT. Amino acid sequence: CATSDPKRTEGTQYF.

The V and J genes are TRBV18 and TRBJ1-1; maybe TRBD1 (6 bases). Germline V gives CDR1 KGHSH, CDR2 LQKENI. The CDR3 contains 14 residues. V lost 2 bases and J 1 base, leaving 8 bases between the germline ends. This CDR3 reads CASSPTGRNTEAFF. For the CDR3, the DNA is TGTGCCAGCTCACCAACAGGGAGGAACACTGAAGCTTTCTTT.

The chain joins TRBV7-3 to TRBJ2-5, with 7 bases identical to TRBD2. The CDR3 loop spans 15 amino acids. The junction had 7 bases not matched to a gene; V was cut back by 2 bases and J by 4 bases. The germline V gene has CDR1 SGHTA and CDR2 FQGTGA. The CDR3 here is CASSLRGTTGETQYF. The CDR3 DNA follows: TGTGCCAGCAGCTTACGAGGGACTACGGGAGAGACCCAGTACTTC.

This chain uses TRBV24-1 with TRBJ2-5, with D possibly TRBD2 on 6 matching bases. V was cut by 0 bases and J by 0 bases, with 10 bases left in between. This CDR3 region has 16 residues. Germline V gene lookup returns CDR1 KGHDR and CDR2 SFDVKD. CDR3 in amino acids: CATSDLLTGDQETQYF. CDR3 sequence (DNA): TGTGCCACCAGTGATTTGTTAACGGGGGACCAAGAGACCCAGTACTTC.

This sequence joins TRBV6-5 and TRBJ1-1, with 9 bases aligning to TRBD1. CDR1 and CDR2 from the germline V gene are MNHEY and SVGAGI. The CDR3 totals 14 residues. With V trimmed by 6 bases and J by 4 bases, 6 bases remained unmatched. In nucleotides, the CDR3 is TGTGCCAGCAGCCTCGGGACAGGGCGCACTGAAGCTTTCTTT. Translation gives CASSLGTGRTEAFF.

This clone was seen more than once but under ten times. The J gene is TRBJ2-7, the V gene TRBV18; TRBD2 agrees at 8 bases. The germline V gene encodes CDR1 KGHSH and CDR2 LQKENI. This CDR3 contains 16 residues. V shed 5 bases, J shed 2 bases, and the junction held 11 bases outside the gene matches. DNA of the CDR3: TGTGCCAGCTCAGCCATAAGCGGGAGTAACGCCTACGAGCAGTACTTC. Encoded protein: CASSAISGSNAYEQYF.